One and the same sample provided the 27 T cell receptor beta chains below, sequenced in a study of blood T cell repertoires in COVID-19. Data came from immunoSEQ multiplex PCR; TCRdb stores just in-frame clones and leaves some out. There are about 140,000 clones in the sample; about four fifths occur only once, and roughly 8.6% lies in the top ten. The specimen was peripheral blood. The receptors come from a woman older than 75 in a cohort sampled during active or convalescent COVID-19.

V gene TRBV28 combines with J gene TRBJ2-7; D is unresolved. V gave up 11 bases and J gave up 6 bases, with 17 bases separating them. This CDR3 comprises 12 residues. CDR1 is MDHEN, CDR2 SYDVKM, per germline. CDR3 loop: CAGAELTGEQYF. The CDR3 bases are TGTGCCGGCGCGGAACTGACGGGCGAGCAGTACTTC.

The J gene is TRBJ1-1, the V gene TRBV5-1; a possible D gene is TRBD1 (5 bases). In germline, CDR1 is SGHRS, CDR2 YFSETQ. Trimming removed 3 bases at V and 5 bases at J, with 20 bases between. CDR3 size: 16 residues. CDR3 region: CASSSTRRGPATEAFF. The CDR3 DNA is TGCGCCAGCAGCTCAACTCGAAGGGGTCCGGCAACTGAAGCTTTCTTT.

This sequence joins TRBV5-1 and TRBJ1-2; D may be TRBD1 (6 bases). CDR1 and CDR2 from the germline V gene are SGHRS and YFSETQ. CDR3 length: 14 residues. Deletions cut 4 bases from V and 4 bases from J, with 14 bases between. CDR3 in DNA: TGCGCCAGCAGCGTCGACAGGCTATTCTATGGCTACACCTTC. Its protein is CASSVDRLFYGYTF.

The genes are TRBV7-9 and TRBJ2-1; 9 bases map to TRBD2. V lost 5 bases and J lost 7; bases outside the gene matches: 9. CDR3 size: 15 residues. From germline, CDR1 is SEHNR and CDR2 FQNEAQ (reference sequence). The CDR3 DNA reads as TGTGCCAGCAGCCTACTAGCGGGTTATAGTAATGAGCAGTTCTTC. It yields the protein CASSLLAGYSNEQFF.

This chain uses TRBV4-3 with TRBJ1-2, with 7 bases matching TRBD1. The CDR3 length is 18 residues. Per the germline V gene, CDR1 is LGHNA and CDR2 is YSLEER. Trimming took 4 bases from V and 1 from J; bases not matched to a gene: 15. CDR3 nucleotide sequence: TGCGCCAGCAGCCGCGGAATGGGCACGGCAGGGGGTAACTATGGCTACACCTTC. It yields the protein CASSRGMGTAGGNYGYTF.

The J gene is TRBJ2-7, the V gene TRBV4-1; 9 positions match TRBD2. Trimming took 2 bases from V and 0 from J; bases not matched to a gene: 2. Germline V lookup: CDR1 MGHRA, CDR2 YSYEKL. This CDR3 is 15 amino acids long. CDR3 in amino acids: CASSQSGRSSYEQYF. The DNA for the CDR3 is TGCGCCAGCAGCCAAAGCGGGAGGAGCTCCTACGAGCAGTACTTC.

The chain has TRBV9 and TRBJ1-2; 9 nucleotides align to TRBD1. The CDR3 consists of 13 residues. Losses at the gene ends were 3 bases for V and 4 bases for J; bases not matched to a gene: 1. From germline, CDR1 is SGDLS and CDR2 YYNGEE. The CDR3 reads CASSETGGYGYTF. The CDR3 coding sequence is TGTGCCAGCAGCGAGACAGGGGGCTATGGCTACACCTTC.

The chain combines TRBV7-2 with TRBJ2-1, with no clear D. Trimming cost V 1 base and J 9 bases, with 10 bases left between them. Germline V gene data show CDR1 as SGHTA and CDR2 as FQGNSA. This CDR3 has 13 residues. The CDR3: CASSLVVAVEQFF. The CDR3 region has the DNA TGTGCCAGCAGCTTAGTGGTGGCAGTTGAGCAGTTCTTC. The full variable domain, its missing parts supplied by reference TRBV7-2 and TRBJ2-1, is GAGVSQSPSNKVTEKGKDVELRCDPISGHTALYWYRQSLGQGLEFLIYFQGNSAPDKSGLPSDRFSAERTGGSVSTLTIQRTQQEDSAVYLCASSLVVAVEQFFGPGTRLTVL.

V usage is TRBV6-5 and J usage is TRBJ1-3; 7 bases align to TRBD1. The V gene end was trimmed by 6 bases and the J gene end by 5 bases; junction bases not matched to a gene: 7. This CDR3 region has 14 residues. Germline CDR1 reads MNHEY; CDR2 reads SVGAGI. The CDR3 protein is CASRRQGERNTIYF. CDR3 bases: TGTGCCAGCAGACGACAGGGCGAGAGAAACACCATATATTTT.

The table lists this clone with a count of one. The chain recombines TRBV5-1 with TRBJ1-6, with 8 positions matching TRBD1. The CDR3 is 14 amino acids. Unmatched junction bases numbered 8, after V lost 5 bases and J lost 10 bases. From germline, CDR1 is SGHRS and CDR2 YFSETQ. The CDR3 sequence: CASSPQGASSPLHF. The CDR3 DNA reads TGCGCCAGCAGTCCCCAGGGGGCTAGCTCACCCCTCCACTTT. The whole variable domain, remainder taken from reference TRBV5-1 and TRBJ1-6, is KAGVTQTPRYLIKTRGQQVTLSCSPISGHRSVSWYQQTPGQGLQFLFEYFSETQRNKGNFPGRFSGRQFSNSRSEMNVSTLELGDSALYLCASSPQGASSPLHFGNGTRLTVT.

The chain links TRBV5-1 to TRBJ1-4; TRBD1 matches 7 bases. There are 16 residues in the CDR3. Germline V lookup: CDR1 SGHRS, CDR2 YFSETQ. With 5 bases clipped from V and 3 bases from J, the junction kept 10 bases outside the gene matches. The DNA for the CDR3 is TGCGCCAGCAGGATTAAACCGGGACAGTCTAATGAAAAACTGTTTTTT. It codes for CASRIKPGQSNEKLFF.

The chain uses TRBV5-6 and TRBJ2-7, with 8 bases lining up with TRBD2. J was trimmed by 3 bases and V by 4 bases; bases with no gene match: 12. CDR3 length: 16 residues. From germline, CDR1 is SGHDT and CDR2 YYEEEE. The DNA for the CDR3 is TGTGCCAGCAGCCCGGACAGCGGGAGTAGATTCTACGAGCAGTACTTC. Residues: CASSPDSGSRFYEQYF.

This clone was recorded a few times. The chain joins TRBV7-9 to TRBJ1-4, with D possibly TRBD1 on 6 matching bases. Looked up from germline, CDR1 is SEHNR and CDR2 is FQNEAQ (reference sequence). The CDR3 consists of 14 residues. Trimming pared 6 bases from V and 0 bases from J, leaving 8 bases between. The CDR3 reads CASSQGSTNEKLFF. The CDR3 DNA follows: TGTGCCAGCAGTCAGGGGTCAACTAATGAAAAACTGTTTTTT.

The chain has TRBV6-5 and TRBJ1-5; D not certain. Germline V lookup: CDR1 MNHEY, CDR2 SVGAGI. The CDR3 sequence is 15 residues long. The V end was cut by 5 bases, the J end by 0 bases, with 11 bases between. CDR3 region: CASSPRGDSNQPQHF. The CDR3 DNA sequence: TGTGCCAGCAGTCCCCGCGGTGATAGCAATCAGCCCCAGCATTTT.

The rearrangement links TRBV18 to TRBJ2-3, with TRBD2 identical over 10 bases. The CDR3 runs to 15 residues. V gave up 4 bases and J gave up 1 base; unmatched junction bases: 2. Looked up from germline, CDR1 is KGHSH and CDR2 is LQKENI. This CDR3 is CASSHGLAGTDTQYF. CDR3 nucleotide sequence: TGTGCCAGCTCACACGGACTAGCGGGCACAGATACGCAGTATTTT.

CDR3 loop: CASTGVRGMNTEAFF. The CDR3 bases are TGTGCCAGTACAGGGGTCAGGGGTATGAACACTGAAGCTTTCTTT. The rearrangement links TRBV19 to TRBJ1-1; TRBD1 might be the D (6 bases). Trimming cost V 7 bases and J 0 bases, with 15 bases left between them. There are 15 residues in the CDR3. In germline, CDR1 is LNHDA, CDR2 SQIVND (reference sequence).

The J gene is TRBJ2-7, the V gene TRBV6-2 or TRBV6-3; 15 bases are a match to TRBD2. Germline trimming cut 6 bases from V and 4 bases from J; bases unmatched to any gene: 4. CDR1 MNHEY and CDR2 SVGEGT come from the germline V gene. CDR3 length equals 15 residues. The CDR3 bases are TGTGCCAGCAGCCGAGGACTAGCGGGGGGGTACGAGCAGTACTTC. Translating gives CASSRGLAGGYEQYF.

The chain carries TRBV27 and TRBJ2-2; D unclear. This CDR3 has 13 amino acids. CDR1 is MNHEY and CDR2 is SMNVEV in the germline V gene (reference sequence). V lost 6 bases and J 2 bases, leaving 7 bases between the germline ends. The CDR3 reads CASRAYNTGELFF. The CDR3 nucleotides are TGTGCCAGCAGGGCTTACAACACCGGGGAGCTGTTTTTT.

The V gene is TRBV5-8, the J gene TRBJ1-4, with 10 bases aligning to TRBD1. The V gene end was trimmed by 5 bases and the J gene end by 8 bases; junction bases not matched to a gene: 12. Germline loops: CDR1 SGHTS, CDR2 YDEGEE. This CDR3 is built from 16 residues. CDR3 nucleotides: TGTGCCAGCAGAACCGGGACAGGGGTCTTGAGGGAAAAACTGTTTTTT. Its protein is CASRTGTGVLREKLFF.

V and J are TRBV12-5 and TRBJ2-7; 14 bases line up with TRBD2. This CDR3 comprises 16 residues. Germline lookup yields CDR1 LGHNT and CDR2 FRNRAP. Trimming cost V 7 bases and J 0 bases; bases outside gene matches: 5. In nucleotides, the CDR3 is TGTGCTAGTGCTCAGGGACTAGCGGGGGTCTCCTACGAGCAGTACTTC. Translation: CASAQGLAGVSYEQYF. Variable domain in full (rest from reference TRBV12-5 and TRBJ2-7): DARVTQTPRHKVTEMGQEVTMRCQPILGHNTVFWYRQTMMQGLELLAYFRNRAPLDDSGMPKDRFSAEMPDATLATLKIQPSEPRDSAVYFCASAQGLAGVSYEQYFGPGTRLTVT.

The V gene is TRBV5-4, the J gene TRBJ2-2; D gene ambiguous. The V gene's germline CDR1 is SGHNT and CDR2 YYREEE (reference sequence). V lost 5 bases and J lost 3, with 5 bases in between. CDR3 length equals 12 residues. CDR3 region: CASRLDTGELFF. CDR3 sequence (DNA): TGTGCCAGCAGACTGGACACCGGGGAGCTGTTTTTT.

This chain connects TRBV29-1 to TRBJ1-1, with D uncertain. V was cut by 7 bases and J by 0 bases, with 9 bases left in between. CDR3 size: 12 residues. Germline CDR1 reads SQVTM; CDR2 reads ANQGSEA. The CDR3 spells CSGTGMNTEAFF. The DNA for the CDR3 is TGCAGCGGGACGGGAATGAACACTGAAGCTTTCTTT. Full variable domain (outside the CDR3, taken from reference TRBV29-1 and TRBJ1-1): SAVISQKPSRDICQRGTSLTIQCQVDSQVTMMFWYRQQPGQSLTLIATANQGSEATYESGFVIDKFPISRPNLTFSTLTVSNMSPEDSSIYLCSGTGMNTEAFFGQGTRLTVV.

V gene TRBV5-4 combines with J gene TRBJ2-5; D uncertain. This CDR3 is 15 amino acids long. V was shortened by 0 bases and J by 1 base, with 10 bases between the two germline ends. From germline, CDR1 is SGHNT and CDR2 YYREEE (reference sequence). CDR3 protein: CASSLVTIGQETQYF. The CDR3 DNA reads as TGTGCCAGCAGCTTGGTAACTATAGGCCAAGAGACCCAGTACTTC.

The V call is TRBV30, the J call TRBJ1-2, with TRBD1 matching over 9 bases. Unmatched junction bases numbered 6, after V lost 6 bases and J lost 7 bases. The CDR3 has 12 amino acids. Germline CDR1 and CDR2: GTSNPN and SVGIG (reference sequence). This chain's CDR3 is CACSWTGVGYTF. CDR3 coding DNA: TGTGCCTGTTCTTGGACAGGGGTTGGCTACACCTTC.

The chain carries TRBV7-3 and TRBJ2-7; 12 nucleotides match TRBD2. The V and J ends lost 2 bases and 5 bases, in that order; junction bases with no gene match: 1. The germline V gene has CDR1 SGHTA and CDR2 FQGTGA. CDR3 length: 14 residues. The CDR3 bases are TGTGCCAGCAGCTTATCTAGCGGGGGGGACGAGCAGTACTTC. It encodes CASSLSSGGDEQYF.

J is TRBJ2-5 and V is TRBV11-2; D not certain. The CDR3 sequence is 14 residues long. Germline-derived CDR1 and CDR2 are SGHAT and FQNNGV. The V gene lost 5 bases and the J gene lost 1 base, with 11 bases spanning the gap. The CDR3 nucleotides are TGTGCCAGCAGCCCCATGATCAGCCAAGAGACCCAGTACTTC. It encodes CASSPMISQETQYF. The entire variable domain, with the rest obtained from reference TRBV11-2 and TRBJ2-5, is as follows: EAGVAQSPRYKIIEKRQSVAFWCNPISGHATLYWYQQILGQGPKLLIQFQNNGVVDDSQLPKDRFSAERLKGVDSTLKIQPAKLEDSAVYLCASSPMISQETQYFGPGTRLLVL.

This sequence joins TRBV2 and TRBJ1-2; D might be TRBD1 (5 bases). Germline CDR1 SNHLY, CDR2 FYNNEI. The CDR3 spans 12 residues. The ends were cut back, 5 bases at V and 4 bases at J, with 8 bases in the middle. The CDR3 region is CASSRDSYGYTF. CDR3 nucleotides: TGTGCCAGCAGTCGAGACAGCTATGGCTACACCTTC.